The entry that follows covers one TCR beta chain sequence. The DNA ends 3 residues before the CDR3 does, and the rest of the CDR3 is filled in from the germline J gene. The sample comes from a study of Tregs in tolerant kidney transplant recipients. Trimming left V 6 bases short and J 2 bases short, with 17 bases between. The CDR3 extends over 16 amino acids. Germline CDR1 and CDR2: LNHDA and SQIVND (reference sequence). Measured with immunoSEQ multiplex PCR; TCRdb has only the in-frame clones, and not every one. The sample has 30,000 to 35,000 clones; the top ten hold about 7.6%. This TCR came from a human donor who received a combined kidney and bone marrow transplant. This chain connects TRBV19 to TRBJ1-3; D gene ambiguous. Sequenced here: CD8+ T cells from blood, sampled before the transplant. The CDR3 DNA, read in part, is TGTGCCAGTAGAACTGAGACCGGAGGGCCTGGAAACACC. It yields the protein CASRTETGGPGNT. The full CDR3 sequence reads CASRTETGGPGNTIYF.